The 27 T cell receptor beta chains below come from one sample, sequenced in a study of tumor-infiltrating lymphocytes in oesophageal squamous cell carcinoma. MiXCR was run by TCRdb on the PCR reads, yielding one entry per CDR3 protein. The top ten clones hold around two fifths of a sample with approximately 21,000 distinct CDR3 sequences, around two fifths of them seen once. Sequenced material: esophageal tumor tissue. The receptors come from a male donor with esophageal squamous cell carcinoma.

The V and J genes are TRBV18 and TRBJ2-5; perhaps TRBD2 as D (6 bases). Germline CDR1 is KGHSH and CDR2 is LQKENI. Trimming removed 4 bases from V and 5 bases from J, with 17 bases in between. The CDR3 is 15 amino acids. Here the CDR3 DNA reads TGTGCCAGCTCACAAGCCGGGACTCGCCCGGAGACCCAGTACTTC. This translates into CASSQAGTRPETQYF.

The chain recombines TRBV7-3 with TRBJ2-3, with TRBD2 matching over 7 bases. The CDR3 loop spans 14 amino acids. The germline CDR1 and CDR2 sequences are SGHTA and FQGTGA. The V gene end was trimmed by 5 bases and the J gene end by 9 bases; junction bases not matched to a gene: 11. The CDR3: CASSTGLPASTQYF. The CDR3 DNA sequence: TGTGCCAGCAGCACGGGACTACCAGCGAGCACGCAGTATTTT.

The chain recombines TRBV6-1 with TRBJ2-7; weak D call: TRBD2 (6 bases). The ends were cut back, 1 base at V and 0 bases at J, with 10 bases in the middle. The CDR3 length is 15 residues. The V gene's germline CDR1 is MNHNS and CDR2 SASEGT. CDR3 sequence (DNA): TGTGCCAGCAGTGAAGTGGGGACTCTCTCCTACGAGCAGTACTTC. Its protein product is CASSEVGTLSYEQYF.

This clonotype was recorded only once. The rearrangement joins TRBV7-2 to TRBJ2-5; D possibly uses TRBD1 or TRBD2 (5 bases each). The DNA end favors TRBJ2-7, so the J call may be wrong. The CDR3 consists of 14 residues. Germline CDR1 and CDR2: SGHTA and FQGNSA. CDR3 region: CASSLAREFYEQYF. The CDR3 DNA follows: TGTGCCAGCAGCTTAGCCAGGGAGTTCTACGAGCAGTACTTC.

This clonotype was seen at least ten times. The chain employs TRBV7-9 and TRBJ2-5, with 11 bases matching TRBD2. The CDR3 length is 17 residues. CDR1 and CDR2 (germline): SEHNR, FQNEAQ (reference sequence). J was trimmed by 2 bases and V by 2 bases; bases with no gene match: 7. CDR3: CASSLIAASGGQETQYF. The CDR3, as DNA: TGTGCCAGCAGCTTAATCGCGGCTAGCGGGGGGCAAGAGACCCAGTACTTC.

The V call is TRBV7-8, the J call TRBJ2-7, with a possible D match to TRBD1 (5 bases). Matching the DNA end better, TRBJ2-1 makes the J call doubtful. Germline V gene sequence: CDR1 SGHVS, CDR2 FQNEAQ. This CDR3 comprises 14 residues. CDR3 sequence reads: CASSLRQNQGEQFF. As DNA, the CDR3 is TGTGCCAGCAGCTTAAGACAAAACCAGGGCGAGCAGTTCTTC.

By its share, this clonotype is medium-sized. V and J are TRBV28 and TRBJ1-2; tentatively, D is TRBD1 (6 bases). The V and J ends lost 5 bases and 2 bases respectively, with 12 bases between them. The CDR3 spans 14 residues. Germline lookup yields CDR1 MDHEN and CDR2 SYDVKM. The CDR3 DNA follows: TGTGCCAGCAGTGCCGGGGGCGGAAACTATGGCTACACCTTC. Translation: CASSAGGGNYGYTF.

This sequence joins TRBV25-1 and TRBJ2-5; tentative D call: TRBD2 (6 bases). The J call may not be correct, given that the DNA end is closer to TRBJ2-1. Germline V gene lookup returns CDR1 MGHDK and CDR2 SYGVNS. The CDR3 is 16 residues long. CDR3 sequence reads: CASSDPLAAHQETQFF. The CDR3 coding sequence is TGTGCCAGCAGTGACCCACTAGCAGCCCACCAAGAGACCCAGTTCTTC.

The chain carries TRBV28 and TRBJ2-5; no clear D. The J call could be wrong; TRBJ2-3 is a better fit for the DNA end. This CDR3 comprises 12 residues. Germline CDR1 and CDR2: MDHEN and SYDVKM. The CDR3 coding sequence is TGTGCCAGCGGGCAGCTTAACTACGAGCAGTATTTT. Encoded protein: CASGQLNYEQYF.

This clonotype has a handful of counts. A much larger clone differs by one base, so this may be a read error. This chain connects TRBV28 to TRBJ2-4; 7 bases are a match to TRBD2. The germline CDR1 and CDR2 sequences are MDHEN and SYDVKM. The CDR3 is 12 residues long. The V and J ends lost 6 bases and 14 bases, in that order; junction bases with no gene match: 10. The CDR3 DNA sequence: TGTGCCAGCAGCCCCTTAGGCGGGGGAGAGTACTTC. As protein: CASSPLGGGEYF.

Details on this clonotype: The final CDR3 position lacks the conserved phenylalanine or tryptophan, pointing to a likely read error. The limits of the CDR3 on the DNA are not certain, so only TCRdb's listed CDR3 is given. The chain combines TRBV7-4 with TRBJ2-7; the table's D call, TRBD1, was not checked against the DNA. Per the germline V gene, CDR1 is SGHVT and CDR2 is SQSDAQ. The CDR3 adds up to 17 amino acids, both ends counted. CDR3 residues: CASSLLRTGSYGYNFGS.

About this clonotype itself: This sequence may be a read error, since a much larger clone differs from it by one base. The V gene is TRBV19, the J gene TRBJ1-4; D gene uncertain. In germline, CDR1 is LNHDA, CDR2 SQIVND (reference sequence). V dropped 10 bases and J dropped 16 bases, with 28 bases sitting between them. CDR3 length: 14 amino acids. CDR3 in DNA: TGTGCCACCAAGGAGCGGGCGAGCACAGATACGCAGTTTTTT. It yields the protein CATKERASTDTQFF.

The J gene is TRBJ2-3, the V gene TRBV7-2; 7 bases fit TRBD2. The CDR3 length is 16 residues. With 2 bases clipped from V and 2 bases from J, the junction kept 7 bases outside the gene matches. Germline CDR1 is SGHTA and CDR2 is FQGNSA. This CDR3 reads CASSLLAGDLTDTQYF. The CDR3 DNA reads TGTGCCAGCAGCTTATTGGCGGGGGATCTCACAGATACGCAGTATTTT.

This clonotype is classed as medium-sized. The chain links TRBV6-1 to TRBJ2-5; 7 bases are shared with TRBD2. The CDR3 extends over 15 amino acids. Trimming took 3 bases from V and 5 from J; bases not matched to a gene: 9. Germline loops: CDR1 MNHNS, CDR2 SASEGT. CDR3: CASSDPWGGKETQYF. Here the CDR3 DNA reads TGTGCCAGCAGTGACCCCTGGGGGGGGAAGGAGACCCAGTACTTC.

This clonotype was counted many times. The CDR3 is CASSDLGTGKDFAKNIQYF. The CDR3 bases are TGTGCCAGCAGTGACTTGGGGACAGGGAAGGATTTCGCCAAAAACATTCAGTACTTC. The chain uses TRBV6-4 and TRBJ2-4, with TRBD1 matching 9 bases. Trimming cost V 1 base and J 1 base; bases outside gene matches: 11. The CDR3 covers 19 residues. Per the germline V gene, CDR1 is MRHNA and CDR2 is SNTAGT.

Notes on this clonotype: Being one base from a much bigger clone, this may be a read error. V gene TRBV5-1 combines with J gene TRBJ2-5, with a weak D call TRBD2 (5 bases). Germline loops: CDR1 SGHRS, CDR2 YFSETQ. The CDR3 extends over 14 amino acids. V dropped 2 bases and J dropped 11 bases, with 19 bases sitting between them. The CDR3 reads CASSLVGGSNEQYF. CDR3 sequence (DNA): TGCGCCAGCAGCTTAGTAGGAGGTAGCAATGAGCAGTACTTC.

This clonotype was seen at least ten times. A clone one base away is much larger, so this may be a read error. The chain recombines TRBV6-1 with TRBJ2-1, with 8 bases aligning to TRBD2. The end of the DNA is better explained by TRBJ2-7, so the J call may be wrong. The CDR3 runs to 14 residues. Per germline, CDR1 MNHNS and CDR2 SASEGT. The CDR3 region is CASTRGDGYNEQYF. CDR3 nucleotides: TGTGCCAGCACGCGGGGGGACGGTTACAATGAGCAGTACTTC.

This clonotype was seen a handful of times. The V call is TRBV7-8, the J call TRBJ2-1; possibly TRBD2 for D (6 bases). With 6 bases removed from V and 5 bases from J, the gap between germline ends came to 14 bases. The CDR3 runs to 14 residues. CDR1 SGHVS and CDR2 FQNEAQ come from the germline V gene. CDR3 sequence reads: CASRLTGADNEQFF. CDR3 nucleotides: TGTGCCAGCAGACTTACGGGAGCGGACAATGAGCAGTTCTTC.

This clonotype was found many times. The chain recombines TRBV7-9 with TRBJ2-7, with D possibly TRBD2 on 6 matching bases. Germline values: CDR1 SEHNR, CDR2 FQNEAQ (reference sequence). This CDR3 has 14 amino acids. V shed 4 bases and J shed 0 bases, with 10 bases lying between them. The CDR3 bases are TGTGCCAGCAGCTCAGCGGGTATCTCCTACGAGCAGTACTTC. This encodes CASSSAGISYEQYF.

This clonotype was seen at least ten times. A read error is possible here, since a much larger clone lies one base away. The chain employs TRBV6-1 and TRBJ2-4, with D possibly matching TRBD2 (7 bases). The end of the DNA aligns better with TRBJ2-1, so the J call may be wrong. Germline V gene data show CDR1 as MNHNS and CDR2 as SASEGT. This CDR3 region has 18 residues. CDR3 sequence reads: CASTDKGGRGFILLEQFF. DNA of the CDR3: TGTGCCAGTACGGATAAAGGGGGGAGGGGGTTCATTCTCCTGGAGCAGTTCTTC.

This clonotype was detected once. The chain combines TRBV7-3 with TRBJ2-4; 10 nucleotides line up with TRBD1. The J call is in doubt because the DNA end fits TRBJ2-1 better. Germline CDR1 and CDR2: SGHTA and FQGTGA. The CDR3 extends over 15 amino acids. The CDR3 sequence is CASSTTGTGDNEQFF. The CDR3 DNA is TGTGCCAGCAGCACCACCGGGACAGGGGATAATGAGCAGTTCTTC.

This chain joins TRBV7-2 and TRBJ2-7; D not resolved. Gene TRBJ2-5 matches the end of the DNA better, so the J call may be wrong. The CDR3 has 15 residues. Germline assignment: CDR1 SGHTA and CDR2 FQGNSA. The CDR3 nucleotides read TGTGCCAGCATCGATTCTACTACGGCCCAAGAGACCCAGTACTTC. This sequence encodes CASIDSTTAQETQYF.

The V call is TRBV7-9, the J call TRBJ2-2; weak D call: TRBD2 (5 bases). CDR3 length equals 15 residues. Germline CDR1 and CDR2: SEHNR and FQNEAQ (reference sequence). V gave up 0 bases and J gave up 1 base, with 6 bases separating them. The CDR3 nucleotides are TGTGCCAGCAGCTTAGCGGGAGTGAACACCGGGGAGCTGTTTTTT. Residues: CASSLAGVNTGELFF. The full variable domain, rest sourced from reference TRBV7-9 and TRBJ2-2, is DTGVSQNPRHKITKRGQNVTFRCDPISEHNRLYWYRQTLGQGPEFLTYFQNEAQLEKSRLLSDRFSAERPKGSFSTLEIQRTEQGDSAMYLCASSLAGVNTGELFFGEGSRLTVL.

Many counts were recorded for this clonotype. The rearrangement uses TRBV7-8 and TRBJ2-2, with 9 nucleotides matching TRBD2. From germline, CDR1 is SGHVS and CDR2 FQNEAQ. This CDR3 spans 17 amino acids. The trim removed 11 bases at V and 5 bases at J, leaving 18 bases unmatched. CDR3 protein: CACKFSGSTHLTGELFF. The CDR3 coding sequence is TGTGCCTGTAAATTTAGCGGGAGCACCCACTTGACCGGGGAGCTGTTTTTT.

There are many counts of this clonotype. This chain links TRBV12-3 or TRBV12-4 with TRBJ2-1; D call uncertain. This CDR3 is built from 12 residues. Trimming removed 1 base at V and 8 bases at J, with 6 bases between. The DNA of the CDR3 is TGTGCCAGCAGTTTAGGCCGGGATGAGCAGTTCTTC. Its translation is CASSLGRDEQFF.

This clonotype was seen repeatedly, ten times or more. This chain joins TRBV6-1 and TRBJ1-2; 10 bases align to TRBD1. The CDR3 runs 14 residues. Trimming removed 7 bases from V and 4 bases from J; junction bases left unmatched: 6. Germline V gene data show CDR1 as MNHNS and CDR2 as SASEGT. The CDR3 sequence is CASTGQGEVYGYTF. In DNA form, the CDR3 reads TGTGCCAGCACCGGACAGGGGGAGGTCTATGGCTACACCTTC.

A note on this clonotype: This likely comes from a read error, as the CDR3 has no conserved phenylalanine or tryptophan at its end. No DNA is shown, since the ends of the CDR3 on it are uncertain; the CDR3 is the one TCRdb lists. The rearrangement links TRBV7-2 to TRBJ2-5; TRBD1, the D gene given by the table, was not confirmed from the DNA. In germline, CDR1 is SGHTA, CDR2 FQGNSA. The CDR3 is made up of 16 amino acids, end residues included. CDR3 loop: CASSFDRNSYEQYFGN.